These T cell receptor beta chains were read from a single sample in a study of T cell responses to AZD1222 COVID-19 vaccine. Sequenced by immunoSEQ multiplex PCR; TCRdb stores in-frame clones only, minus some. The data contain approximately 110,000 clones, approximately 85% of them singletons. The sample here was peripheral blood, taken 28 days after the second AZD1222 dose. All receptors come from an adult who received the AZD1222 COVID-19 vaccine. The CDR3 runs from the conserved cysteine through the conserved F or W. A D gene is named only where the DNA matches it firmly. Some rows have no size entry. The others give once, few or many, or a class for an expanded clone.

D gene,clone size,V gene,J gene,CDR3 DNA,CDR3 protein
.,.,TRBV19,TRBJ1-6,TGTGCCAGTAGTCTCTGGGAAAATAGTTCACCCCTCCACTTT,CASSLWENSSPLHF
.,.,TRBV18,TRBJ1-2,TGTGCCAGCTCACCACCGGGGGAGAATTTGGATCGCTACACCTTC,CASSPPGENLDRYTF
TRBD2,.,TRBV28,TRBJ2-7,TGTGCCAGCACGGCCCGGGGTAGCGGGGTCCACGAGCAGTACTTC,CASTARGSGVHEQYF
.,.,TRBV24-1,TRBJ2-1,TGTGCCACCAGTGATCCCTACCACAATGAGCAGTTCTTC,CATSDPYHNEQFF
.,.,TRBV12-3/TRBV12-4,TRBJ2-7,TGTGCCAGCAGCCGAAACAGCTACGAGCAGTACTTC,CASSRNSYEQYF
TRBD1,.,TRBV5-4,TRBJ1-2,TGTGCCAGCAGCGGCGGGACAGGGTTTGACTATGGCTACACCTTC,CASSGGTGFDYGYTF
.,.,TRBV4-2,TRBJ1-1,TGTGCCAGCAGCCAAGACCTCAGGGACGCGAACACTGAAGCTTTCTTT,CASSQDLRDANTEAFF
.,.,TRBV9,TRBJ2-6,TGTGCCAGCAGCGTTTTGGGGGCTGGGGCCAACGTCCTGACTTTC,CASSVLGAGANVLTF
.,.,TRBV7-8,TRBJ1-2,TGTGCCAGCAGCGACGACAACTATGGCTACACCTTC,CASSDDNYGYTF
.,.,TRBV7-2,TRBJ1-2,TGTGCCAGCAGCCCCCAGGAGGAAGGTGGCTACACCTTC,CASSPQEEGGYTF
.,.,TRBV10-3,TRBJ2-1,TGTGCCATCAGAACATTAACGGTCGATGAGCAGTTCTTC,CAIRTLTVDEQFF
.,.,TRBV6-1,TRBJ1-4,TGTGCCAGCAGTGATTCAGGGCTGAATGAAAAACTGTTTTTT,CASSDSGLNEKLFF
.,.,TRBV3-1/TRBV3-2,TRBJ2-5,TGTGCCAGCAGCCTTCGAACGGGGGAACAAGAGACCCAGTACTTC,CASSLRTGEQETQYF
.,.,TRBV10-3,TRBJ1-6,TGTGCCATCAGTGAGTCAAATGGAGGGGCCGATAATTCACCCCTCCACTTT,CAISESNGGADNSPLHF
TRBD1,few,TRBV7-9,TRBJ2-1,TGTGCCAGCAGCGCTCGGACAGGTACCTACAATGAGCAGTTCTTC,CASSARTGTYNEQFF
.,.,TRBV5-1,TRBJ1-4,TGCGCCAGCAGCTTGGGGCCTAATGAAAAACTGTTTTTT,CASSLGPNEKLFF
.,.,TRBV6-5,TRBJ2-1,TGTGCCACCACCCCCGACAGCTCCTACAATGAGCAGTTCTTC,CATTPDSSYNEQFF
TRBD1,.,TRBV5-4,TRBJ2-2,TGTGCCAGCAGCCGGGACAGTGGCGTCGGGGAGCTGTTTTTT,CASSRDSGVGELFF
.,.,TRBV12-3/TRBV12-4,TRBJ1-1,TGTGCCAGCAGTTTTGGCGGGACCACTGAAGCTTTCTTT,CASSFGGTTEAFF
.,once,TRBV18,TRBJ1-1,TGTGCCAGCTCACTCATATCCGGGACAACGCTTCTGAACACTGAAGCTTTCTTT,CASSLISGTTLLNTEAFF
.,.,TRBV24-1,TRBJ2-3,TGTGCCACCGGGCGGGGGCCCGGCACAGATACGCAGTATTTT,CATGRGPGTDTQYF
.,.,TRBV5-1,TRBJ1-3,TGCGCCAGCAGCCCGGGACAAACTGGAAACACCATATATTTT,CASSPGQTGNTIYF
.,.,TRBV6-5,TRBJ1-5,TGTGCCAGCAGGGGACACGGCGGCTACAATCAGCCCCAGCATTTT,CASRGHGGYNQPQHF
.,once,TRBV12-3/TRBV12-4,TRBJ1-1,TGTGCCAGCAGTTTAGGCCACACTGAAGCTTTCTTT,CASSLGHTEAFF
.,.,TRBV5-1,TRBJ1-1,TGCGCCAGCAGCACCACACAGGGGAACACTGAAGCTTTCTTT,CASSTTQGNTEAFF
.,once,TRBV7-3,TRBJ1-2,TGTGCCAGCAGCTTAATGGGCCCGCAAGCTGGCTATGGCTACACCTTC,CASSLMGPQAGYGYTF
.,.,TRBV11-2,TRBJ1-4,TGTGCCAGCAGCAGACGGGAAAAACTGTTTTTT,CASSRREKLFF
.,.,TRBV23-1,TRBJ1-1,TGCGCCAGCATACTTACAAGGGGGGCTTTCTTT,CASILTRGAFF
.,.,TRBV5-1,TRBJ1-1,TGCGCCAGCAGCTTGGATCGGGGGAACACTGAAGCTTTCTTT,CASSLDRGNTEAFF
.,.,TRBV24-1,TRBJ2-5,TGTGCCACCAGTGGGGATCTGGAGACCCAGTACTTC,CATSGDLETQYF
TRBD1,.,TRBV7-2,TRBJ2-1,TGTGCCAGCAGCCTAAACACAAACAGGGGATTCTCCTACAATGAGCAGTTCTTC,CASSLNTNRGFSYNEQFF
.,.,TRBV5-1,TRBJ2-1,TGCGCCAGCAGCCTACCAACAGGTCTCGGGGAGCAGTTCTTC,CASSLPTGLGEQFF
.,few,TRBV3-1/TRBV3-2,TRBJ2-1,TGTGCCAGCAGCCAAGACGGGATCAATGAGCAGTTCTTC,CASSQDGINEQFF
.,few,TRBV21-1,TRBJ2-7,TGTGCCAGCAGCAATCCAGGGGAAGACCCCCAATCCTACGAGCAGTACTTC,CASSNPGEDPQSYEQYF
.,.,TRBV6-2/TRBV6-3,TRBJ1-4,TGTGCCAGCAGTTACGCAGGTCAGCTGTTTTTT,CASSYAGQLFF
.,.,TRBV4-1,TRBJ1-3,TGCGCCAGCAGCACTAGTTCCGGGGCCTCGTTCGGAAACACCATATATTTT,CASSTSSGASFGNTIYF
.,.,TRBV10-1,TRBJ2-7,TGCGCCAGCAGCACCCCACCTAGCGATACCAGGGGCAGGCACTTGAATCAGCAGTACTTC,CASSTPPSDTRGRHLNQQYF
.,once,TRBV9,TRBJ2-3,TGTGCCAGCAGCGTAACAGTCACAGATACGCAGTATTTT,CASSVTVTDTQYF
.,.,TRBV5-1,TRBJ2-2,TGCGCCAGCAGCTTTTGGGGTGGCCCCGGGGAGCTGTTTTTT,CASSFWGGPGELFF
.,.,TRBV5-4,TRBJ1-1,TGTGCCAGCAGGACCACGGACCGTGGGGACACTGAAGCTTTCTTT,CASRTTDRGDTEAFF
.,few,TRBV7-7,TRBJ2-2,TGTGCCAGCAGCTTAGGCGTGGAGCTGAACACCGGGGAGCTGTTTTTT,CASSLGVELNTGELFF
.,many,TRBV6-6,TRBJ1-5,TGTGCCAGCAGTTACTCGACAGCCCATCAGCCCCAGCATTTT,CASSYSTAHQPQHF
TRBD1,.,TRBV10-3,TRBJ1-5,TGTGCCATCAGTGGTACCGGGACAGGGAGTAATCAGCCCCAGCATTTT,CAISGTGTGSNQPQHF
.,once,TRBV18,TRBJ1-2,TGTGCCAGCTCACCCTCCGCGGGCGGTCCCTATGGCTACACCTTC,CASSPSAGGPYGYTF
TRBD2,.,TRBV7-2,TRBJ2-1,TGTGCCAGCAGCCCCACGGGGGGATCCCCGCCTGAGCAGTTCTTC,CASSPTGGSPPEQFF
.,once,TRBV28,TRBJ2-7,TGTGCCAGCAGCCCCCTCCCGCAGGTCCGGGACGAGCAGTACTTC,CASSPLPQVRDEQYF
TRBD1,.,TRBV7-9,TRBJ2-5,TGTGCCAGCAGCCTTAGGTATCAGGGGGCCGTGGAGACCCAGTACTTC,CASSLRYQGAVETQYF
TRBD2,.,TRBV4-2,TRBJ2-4,TGTGCCAGCAGCCAAGATCTGGGCGGGGGAAGCATTCAGTACTTC,CASSQDLGGGSIQYF
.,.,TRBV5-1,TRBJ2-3,TGCGCCAGCAGCTTGGCCACACTATTCTACCCAGATACGCAGTATTTT,CASSLATLFYPDTQYF
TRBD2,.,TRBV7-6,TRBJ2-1,TGTGCCAGCAGGCGGGGACTATCTAGCGATGAGCAGTTCTTC,CASRRGLSSDEQFF
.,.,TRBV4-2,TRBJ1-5,TGTGCCAGCAGCCAAGGAGGGCAGCCCCAGCATTTT,CASSQGGQPQHF
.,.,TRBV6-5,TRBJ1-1,TGTGCCAGCAGGAGAGGGGGGGTGTTGAACACTGAAGCTTTCTTT,CASRRGGVLNTEAFF
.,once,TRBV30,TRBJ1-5,TGTGCCTGGAGTGAGAGGGGTAATCAGCCCCAGCATTTT,CAWSERGNQPQHF